This T cell receptor beta chain is from a study of human T cells and chemical hapten exposure. Overall study: Skin of the upper inner arm, about 2 cm by about 2 cm, received 2% DPC for sensitization.

TCRdb used MiXCR to reprocess the RACE reads, holding one entry per CDR3 protein. The table includes 250,000 to 300,000 distinct CDR3 sequences, roughly 8% detected once. Time point denoted: pre-sensitization, week 0. Treatment given: therapeutic diphenylcyclopropenone sensitization with weekly scalp DPC. This CDR3 is 17 amino acids long. In germline, CDR1 is SNHLY, CDR2 FYNNEI. V lost 5 bases to trimming and J lost 5 bases; unmatched junction nucleotides: 10. This rearrangement joins TRBV2 to TRBJ2-2; 11 bases align to TRBD2. Specimen: whole blood, collected in connection with sensitization to the hapten diphenylcyclopropenone (DPC). The origin of this receptor is a man aged 18-30 years with alopecia areata. Some clones in this sample may be carry-over from other donors' samples. The CDR3 DNA is TGTGCCAGCAGTCATTTAACTAGCGGGGGCAGGACCGGGGAGCTGTTTTTT. It codes for CASSHLTSGGRTGELFF.